The next 7 T cell receptor beta chains were all read from a single sample in a study of immune evolution from preneoplasia to lung adenocarcinoma. Measured with immunoSEQ multiplex PCR; TCRdb has only the in-frame clones, and not every one. This table holds about 10,000 clones, more than 70% found once. Source material: FFPE normal lung tissue adjacent to the tumor. Receptors originate from a person aged 60 to 70 with lung adenocarcinoma. Some clones in this sample may be carry-over from other donors' samples.

This clone was observed a single time. The identical CDR3 is also encoded by other nucleotide sequences in the sample. This sequence joins TRBV7-6 and TRBJ2-7; a possible D gene is TRBD2 (6 bases). Per germline, CDR1 SGHVS and CDR2 FNYEAQ. The CDR3 covers 16 residues. Trimming left V 2 bases short and J 0 bases short, with 14 bases between. The DNA of the CDR3 is TGTGCCAGCAGCTTAATGATGCGGGAAGCCTCCTACGAGCAGTACTTC. This translates into CASSLMMREASYEQYF.

V is TRBV5-6 and J is TRBJ1-4; the D is unclear. Germline V gene lookup returns CDR1 SGHDT and CDR2 YYEEEE. Trimming removed 4 bases at V and 0 bases at J, with 7 bases between. The CDR3 covers 14 residues. CDR3 protein: CASSLGATNEKLFF. Here the CDR3 DNA reads TGTGCCAGCAGCCTCGGGGCAACTAATGAAAAACTGTTTTTT.

V gene TRBV7-9 combines with J gene TRBJ2-1; the D call may be TRBD1 or TRBD2 (5 bases each). V lost 6 bases and J lost 12, with 18 bases in between. This CDR3 is built from 13 residues. Germline CDR1 SEHNR, CDR2 FQNEAQ (reference sequence). The DNA of the CDR3 is TGTGCCAGCAGATATGGGACCTCCGGAAGGCAGTTCTTC. It encodes CASRYGTSGRQFF.

This clone was seen once. The rearrangement joins TRBV28 to TRBJ1-1; 7 bases are a match to TRBD1. J gave up 3 bases and V 6 bases, and 7 bases lay outside the gene matches. The CDR3 runs 14 residues. CDR1 MDHEN and CDR2 SYDVKM come from the germline V gene. The CDR3 spells CASSSGTVDTEAFF. CDR3 sequence (DNA): TGTGCCAGCAGCTCCGGGACAGTAGACACTGAAGCTTTCTTT.

By sample share, this clone is medium-sized. V and J are TRBV9 and TRBJ2-7; 9 positions agree with TRBD2. The germline V gene encodes CDR1 SGDLS and CDR2 YYNGEE. The CDR3 is 15 residues long. Trimming took 0 bases from V and 1 from J; bases not matched to a gene: 2. The CDR3 DNA reads as TGTGCCAGCAGCGTAGCGGGACTAGCATCCTACGAGCAGTACTTC. Translation: CASSVAGLASYEQYF.

This chain connects TRBV21-1 to TRBJ2-7. TRBV21-1 is shown as a pseudogene. The CDR3 loop spans 14 amino acids. The CDR3 sequence is CASSNRFTDYEQYF. The CDR3 DNA reads as TGTGCCAGCAGCAACCGGTTTACGGACTACGAGCAGTACTTC.

The genes are TRBV5-4 and TRBJ2-7, with TRBD2 matching 9 bases. CDR1 is SGHNT, CDR2 YYREEE, per germline (reference sequence). The CDR3 consists of 15 residues. Trimming removed 3 bases from V and 2 bases from J; junction bases left unmatched: 6. As DNA, the CDR3 is TGTGCCAGCAGCTCGGCTAGCGGGATGACCTACGAGCAGTACTTC. It codes for CASSSASGMTYEQYF.